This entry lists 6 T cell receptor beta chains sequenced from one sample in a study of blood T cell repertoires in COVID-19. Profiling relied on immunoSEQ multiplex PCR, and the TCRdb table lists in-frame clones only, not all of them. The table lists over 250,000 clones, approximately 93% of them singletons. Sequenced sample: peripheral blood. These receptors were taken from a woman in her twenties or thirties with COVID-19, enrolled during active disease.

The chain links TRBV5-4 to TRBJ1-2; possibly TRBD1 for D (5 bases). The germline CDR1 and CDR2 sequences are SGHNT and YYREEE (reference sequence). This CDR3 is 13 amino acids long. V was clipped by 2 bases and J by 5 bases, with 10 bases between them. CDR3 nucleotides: TGTGCCAGCAGCTTTCGGGGGGGGTATGGCTACACCTTC. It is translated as CASSFRGGYGYTF.

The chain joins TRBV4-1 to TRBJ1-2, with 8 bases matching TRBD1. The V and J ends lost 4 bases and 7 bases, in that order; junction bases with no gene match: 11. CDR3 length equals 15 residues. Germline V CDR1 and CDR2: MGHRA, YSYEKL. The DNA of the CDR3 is TGCGCCAGCAGCCCGGACAGGGTAGAGGTCAGTGGCTACACCTTC. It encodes CASSPDRVEVSGYTF.

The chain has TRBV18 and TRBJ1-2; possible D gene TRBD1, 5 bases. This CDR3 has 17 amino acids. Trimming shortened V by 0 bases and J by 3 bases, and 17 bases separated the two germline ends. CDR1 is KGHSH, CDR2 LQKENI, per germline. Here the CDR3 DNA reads TGTGCCAGCTCACCACCGACCGGAGGGATGGGGGACTATGGCTACACCTTC. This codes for CASSPPTGGMGDYGYTF. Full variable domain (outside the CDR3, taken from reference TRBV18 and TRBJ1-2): NAGVMQNPRHLVRRRGQEARLRCSPMKGHSHVYWYRQLPEEGLKFMVYLQKENIIDESGMPKERFSAEFPKEGPSILRIQQVVRGDSAAYFCASSPPTGGMGDYGYTFGSGTRLTVV.

The CDR3 loop is CASSLLATNTGELFF. The CDR3 DNA sequence: TGCGCCAGCAGCTTGTTAGCGACGAACACCGGGGAGCTGTTTTTT. This chain connects TRBV5-1 to TRBJ2-2, with a tentative D call TRBD2 (5 bases). The germline V gene has CDR1 SGHRS and CDR2 YFSETQ. The CDR3 consists of 15 residues. V shed 1 base and J shed 0 bases, with 7 bases lying between them. The entire variable domain, with the rest obtained from reference TRBV5-1 and TRBJ2-2, is as follows: KAGVTQTPRYLIKTRGQQVTLSCSPISGHRSVSWYQQTPGQGLQFLFEYFSETQRNKGNFPGRFSGRQFSNSRSEMNVSTLELGDSALYLCASSLLATNTGELFFGEGSRLTVL.

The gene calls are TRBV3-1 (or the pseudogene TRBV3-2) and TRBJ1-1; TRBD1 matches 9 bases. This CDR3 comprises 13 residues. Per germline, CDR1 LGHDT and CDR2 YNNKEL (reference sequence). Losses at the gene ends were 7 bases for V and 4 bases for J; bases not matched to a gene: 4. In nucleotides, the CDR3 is TGTGCCAGCATCAGACAGGGGGGCACTGAAGCTTTCTTT. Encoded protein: CASIRQGGTEAFF.

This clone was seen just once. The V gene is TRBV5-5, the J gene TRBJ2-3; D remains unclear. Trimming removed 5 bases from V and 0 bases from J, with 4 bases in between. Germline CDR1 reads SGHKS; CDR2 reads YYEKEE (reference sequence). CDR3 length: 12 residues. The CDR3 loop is CASRLSTDTQYF. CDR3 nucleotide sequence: TGTGCCAGCAGACTGAGCACAGATACGCAGTATTTT.